This TCR beta chain was captured by sequencing in a study of blood T cell repertoires in COVID-19. Study-wide context: Samples taken during acute and convalescent COVID-19 were collected in the United States, Italy and Spain.

The study counted Cohort 3 donors as recovered given two negative PCRs, clearance, or symptom resolution. The table came from immunoSEQ multiplex PCR; TCRdb's copy has only in-frame clones and leaves some out. The profile covers a few hundred thousand clones, with 85% appearing a single time and about 19% taken by the ten largest. The V segment lost 6 bases and the J segment 5 bases; nucleotides outside the gene matches: 6. This CDR3 is 13 amino acids long. This chain connects TRBV12-3 or TRBV12-4 to TRBJ1-1; 7 bases fit TRBD1. Source material: PBMCs or T cells enriched from blood (not recorded which). The TCR sequence derives from a man in his forties who had recovered from COVID-19. Written as DNA, the CDR3 is TGTGCCAGCAGCCTAGGGGGCAGAACTGAAGCTTTCTTT. The encoded protein is CASSLGGRTEAFF.